This TCR beta chain was found in a study of shared clonotypes between healthy human individuals. General observations from the study: Between four donors, naive CD4 clonotypes were shared at a level of approximately 5%. Collection of samples was limited to blood; tissue repertoires likely differ.

Trimming pared 6 bases from V and 13 bases from J, leaving 14 bases between. The CDR3 is 11 amino acids. Per the germline V gene, CDR1 is SGDLS and CDR2 is YYNGEE. Produced via immunoSEQ multiplex PCR; TCRdb's table is partial and in-frame only. This table holds roughly 1,800,000 clones, roughly 94% found once. Naive CD8 populations comprised CD45RO-negative cells positively selected for CCR7, excluding terminally differentiated effector memory CD45RA+ cells. All of the donors resided in Nashville, Tennessee, and each was a Caucasian adult. Concerning this clone: The antigen is unknown.

The clonotype was recovered from a man between 18 and 29 years old in good health. The J gene is TRBJ1-5, the V gene TRBV9; TRBD1 might be the D (6 bases). The sample taken for sequencing was naive CD8+ T cells sorted from blood. DNA of the CDR3: TGTGCCAGCACATCGTTGGGACAACAGCATTTT. As protein: CASTSLGQQHF.